This TCR beta chain stems from a study of blood T cell repertoires in COVID-19. Clones were read by immunoSEQ multiplex PCR, and TCRdb kept only the in-frame ones, dropping some. Of more than 110,000 clones in the sample, 65% to 90% are singletons; the top ten hold 2.5% to 3%. The CDR3 is made up of 14 amino acids. The V and J ends lost 1 base and 5 bases respectively, with 11 bases between them. Germline V CDR1 and CDR2: LGHDT, YNNKEL (reference sequence). This TCR came from a man between 50 and 59 years old with acute or convalescent COVID-19. The rearrangement links TRBV3-1 (or the pseudogene TRBV3-2) to TRBJ2-5, with D possibly being TRBD2 (6 bases). Sequencing input: peripheral blood. The CDR3 spells CASSQGVGRETQYF. The CDR3 DNA reads as TGTGCCAGCAGCCAAGGGGTAGGGAGGGAGACCCAGTACTTC.